Detailed here is one TCR beta chain. The antigen is unknown. Clones were sequenced by immunoSEQ multiplex PCR, and TCRdb holds only the in-frame ones, with some missing. The sample consists of 90,000 to 100,000 clones, roughly 88% of them appearing once. Focal radiation plus CTLA-4 blockade with ipilimumab was administered to patients who had chemo-refractory metastatic non-small-cell lung cancer. These data originate in a study of radiotherapy plus CTLA-4 blockade in lung cancer. Study context: With 31% of patients having disease control, objective responses were seen in roughly 19%.

The germline CDR1 and CDR2 sequences are LGHNA and YNFKEQ. With V trimmed by 4 bases and J by 2 bases, 6 bases remained unmatched. The CDR3 length is 16 residues. Whole-study findings and limits: Some TCR clones had been derived from tumors. These clones expanded in peripheral blood after radiotherapy plus ipilimumab.

This chain connects TRBV4-2 to TRBJ2-1, with 9 bases that match TRBD2. The source is a human donor with non-small cell lung cancer that progressed on radiotherapy plus ipilimumab. The source was peripheral blood, collected from a patient treated with radiotherapy plus ipilimumab. The CDR3 DNA sequence: TGTGCCAGCAGCCCCTGGACTAGCGCTGCCTACAATGAGCAGTTCTTC. Translation gives CASSPWTSAAYNEQFF.